The next 24 T cell receptor beta chains were all read from a single sample in a study of blood T cell repertoires in COVID-19. Using immunoSEQ multiplex PCR, the repertoire was profiled, and TCRdb retains in-frame clones only, with some absent. Among hundreds of thousands of clones listed, around four fifths were seen once. Sequencing was carried out using peripheral blood. The receptors were gathered from a woman of 80 years or more with acute or convalescent COVID-19.

This chain connects TRBV29-1 to TRBJ1-2; no clear D gene. This CDR3 spans 15 amino acids. The germline gives CDR1 SQVTM, CDR2 ANQGSEA. Trimming took off 8 bases at V and 0 bases at J, with 19 bases between the two ends. CDR3 nucleotides: TGCAGCACCTCCCCAGGTGGAGGGACTAACTATGGCTACACCTTC. It encodes CSTSPGGGTNYGYTF.

This clone was detected a few times. The chain has TRBV21-1 and TRBJ1-4; whether TRBD1, the table's D call, matches the DNA was not checked. TRBV21-1 is listed as a pseudogene. The CDR3 covers 18 residues. CDR3 nucleotides: TGTGCCAGCAGCAAAACTACCACAGGGGCCCATTGCAATGAAAAACTGTTTTTT. Its translation is CASSKTTTGAHCNEKLFF.

The CDR3 DNA is TGTGCCAGTCAGGGGACGGAGACTGGAAACACCATATATTTT. This encodes CASQGTETGNTIYF. The rearrangement uses TRBV19 and TRBJ1-3; the D gene is possibly TRBD1 (6 bases). Trimming cost V 8 bases and J 2 bases, with 13 bases left between them. The CDR3 runs to 14 residues. Germline-derived CDR1 and CDR2 are LNHDA and SQIVND (reference sequence).

This clone was counted only a few times. The rearrangement joins TRBV29-1 to TRBJ1-4; D gene uncertain. Germline CDR1 SQVTM, CDR2 ANQGSEA. Trimming left V 3 bases short and J 0 bases short, with 5 bases between. The CDR3 sequence is 13 residues long. The CDR3 DNA sequence: TGCAGCGTTGAGGCTGCAACTAATGAAAAACTGTTTTTT. Protein product: CSVEAATNEKLFF.

This clone was detected once. A junction boundary mismatches the germline segment, possibly from a read error. The CDR3 DNA sequence: TGTGCCAGTAGTCTAGAGGTGGGCAGCCAGCCCCAGCATTTT. Translated, it gives CASSLEVGSQPQHF. The gene calls are TRBV19 and TRBJ1-5; D is unresolved. Germline CDR1 and CDR2: LNHDA and SQIVND (reference sequence). This CDR3 region has 14 residues. Full variable domain (rest looked up from reference TRBV19 and TRBJ1-5): DGGITQSPKYLFRKEGQNVTLSCEQNLNHDAMYWYRQDPGQGLRLIYYSQIVNDFQKGDIAEGYSVSREKKESFPLTVTSAQKNPTAFYLCASSLEVGSQPQHFGDGTRLSIL.

The V call is TRBV2, the J call TRBJ1-1; D remains ambiguous. In germline, CDR1 is SNHLY, CDR2 FYNNEI. The CDR3 is 12 residues long. V was cut by 5 bases and J by 1 base, with 5 bases left in between. CDR3 coding DNA: TGTGCCAGCAGTCGACAGAACACTGAAGCTTTCTTT. Amino acid sequence: CASSRQNTEAFF. Full variable domain (rest looked up from reference TRBV2 and TRBJ1-1): EPEVTQTPSHQVTQMGQEVILRCVPISNHLYFYWYRQILGQKVEFLVSFYNNEISEKSEIFDDQFSVERPDGSNFTLKIRSTKLEDSAMYFCASSRQNTEAFFGQGTRLTVV.

The chain recombines TRBV7-2 with TRBJ2-3; TRBD2 matches at 8 bases. Per germline, CDR1 SGHTA and CDR2 FQGNSA. This CDR3 is 15 amino acids long. V was pared by 4 bases and J by 5 bases, with 8 bases of the junction left unmatched. The CDR3 sequence is CASSSAGTRGDTQYF. In DNA, the CDR3 is TGTGCCAGCAGCTCTGCCGGGACTAGGGGAGATACGCAGTATTTT.

The chain couples TRBV19 to TRBJ2-7, with a weak D call TRBD1 (5 bases). The CDR3 length is 12 residues. The germline V gene encodes CDR1 LNHDA and CDR2 SQIVND (reference sequence). V was cut by 4 bases and J by 6 bases, with 10 bases left in between. CDR3 in DNA: TGTGCCAGTAGTACAGGGTCTGGCGAGCAGTACTTC. It specifies CASSTGSGEQYF.

The chain links TRBV7-6 to TRBJ1-4; 10 bases map to TRBD1. CDR1 and CDR2 from the germline V gene are SGHVS and FNYEAQ. V lost 5 bases, J lost 8 bases, and 8 bases stayed unmatched. The CDR3 length is 15 residues. CDR3 sequence: CASSEPRDRGEKLFF. The CDR3 nucleotides read TGTGCCAGCAGCGAACCGCGGGACAGGGGAGAAAAACTGTTTTTT.

CDR3 DNA: TGTGCCAGTAGTATAGCGACAGGGGGAGGGTATAGCAATCAGCCCCAGCATTTT. Encoded protein: CASSIATGGGYSNQPQHF. This sequence joins TRBV19 and TRBJ1-5; 9 bases map to TRBD1. Germline V gene sequence: CDR1 LNHDA, CDR2 SQIVND (reference sequence). V shed 1 base, J shed 0 bases, and the junction held 7 bases outside the gene matches. The CDR3 spans 18 residues. The entire variable domain, with the rest obtained from reference TRBV19 and TRBJ1-5, is as follows: DGGITQSPKYLFRKEGQNVTLSCEQNLNHDAMYWYRQDPGQGLRLIYYSQIVNDFQKGDIAEGYSVSREKKESFPLTVTSAQKNPTAFYLCASSIATGGGYSNQPQHFGDGTRLSIL.

V gene TRBV3-1 (or the pseudogene TRBV3-2) combines with J gene TRBJ2-7, with 13 bases matching TRBD2. The CDR3 covers 16 residues. The ends lost 0 bases at V and 8 bases at J; junction bases unmatched: 7. CDR1 and CDR2 from the germline V gene are LGHDT and YNNKEL (reference sequence). This CDR3 is CASSQDRGLAGVKQYF. The CDR3 DNA reads as TGTGCCAGCAGCCAAGATCGAGGACTAGCGGGAGTGAAGCAGTACTTC.

This chain connects TRBV6-5 to TRBJ1-4; D gene unclear. Germline CDR1 and CDR2: MNHEY and SVGAGI. The V gene lost 5 bases and the J gene lost 0 bases, with 10 bases spanning the gap. This CDR3 contains 15 residues. The CDR3 bases are TGTGCCAGCAGTCCCCACAGCACAACTAATGAAAAACTGTTTTTT. It yields the protein CASSPHSTTNEKLFF.

The chain uses TRBV7-2 and TRBJ1-4; D is possibly TRBD1 (5 bases). CDR1 SGHTA and CDR2 FQGNSA come from the germline V gene. V was pared by 1 base and J by 12 bases, with 21 bases between. CDR3 length: 16 amino acids. CDR3 in amino acids: CASSLVTSTPVGELFF. The CDR3 nucleotides read TGTGCCAGCAGCTTAGTGACGTCGACACCTGTAGGGGAACTGTTTTTT.

V gene TRBV7-3 combines with J gene TRBJ2-2; the D is unclear. V lost 3 bases and J 0 bases, leaving 8 bases between the germline ends. CDR1 is SGHTA, CDR2 FQGTGA, per germline. CDR3 length equals 15 residues. CDR3 coding DNA: TGTGCCAGCAGCTTTTCCCCGGCGAACACCGGGGAGCTGTTTTTT. Protein: CASSFSPANTGELFF.

This chain uses TRBV12-3 or TRBV12-4 with TRBJ1-2; D not resolved. This CDR3 has 13 residues. The V end was cut by 6 bases, the J end by 7 bases, with 15 bases between. In DNA, the CDR3 is TGTGCCAGCAGCTTCAGGAGGCGATCTGGCTACACCTTC. This translates into CASSFRRRSGYTF.

The chain's CDR3 is CASSPGGAEDTQYF. CDR3 bases: TGTGCCAGCAGTCCGGGGGGAGCGGAAGATACGCAGTATTTT. This sequence joins TRBV28 and TRBJ2-3; 7 nucleotides align to TRBD2. The CDR3 consists of 14 residues. Per germline, CDR1 MDHEN and CDR2 SYDVKM. Trimming took 5 bases from V and 5 from J; bases not matched to a gene: 7.

The table lists this clone with a count of one. The genes are TRBV5-1 and TRBJ1-1; TRBD1 matches at 8 bases. J lost 1 base, V lost 9 bases, and 8 bases had no gene match. CDR1 SGHRS and CDR2 YFSETQ come from the germline V gene. The CDR3 has 14 amino acids. CDR3 coding DNA: TGCGCCACCAACTCGGGGACAGGGAACACTGAAGCTTTCTTT. As protein: CATNSGTGNTEAFF.

The chain recombines TRBV19 with TRBJ2-7; 11 nucleotides match TRBD2. After removal of 5 bases from V and 2 bases from J, the junction contained 14 bases not matched to a gene. The CDR3 is 18 amino acids. Germline CDR1 reads LNHDA; CDR2 reads SQIVND (reference sequence). The CDR3 is CASSASPSGRYITYEQYF. For the CDR3, the DNA is TGTGCCAGTAGTGCCTCGCCTAGCGGGAGGTACATTACCTACGAGCAGTACTTC.

The rearrangement links TRBV5-4 to TRBJ1-2; perhaps TRBD1 as D (6 bases). Germline CDR1 is SGHNT and CDR2 is YYREEE (reference sequence). The CDR3 contains 14 residues. V was pared by 4 bases and J by 4 bases, with 14 bases between. This chain's CDR3 is CASSVGEQGYGYTF. In DNA form, the CDR3 reads TGTGCCAGCAGCGTGGGTGAACAGGGCTATGGCTACACCTTC.

The rearrangement joins TRBV3-1 (or the pseudogene TRBV3-2) to TRBJ2-7, with D perhaps matching TRBD1 (8 bases). The CDR3 has 15 residues. V lost 6 bases, J lost 3 bases, and 18 bases lay in between. Germline V gene sequence: CDR1 LGHDT, CDR2 YNNKEL (reference sequence). The CDR3 region has the DNA TGTGCCAGCAGTCATTCTACAGGGGGGGGCTACGAGCAGTACTTC. It yields the protein CASSHSTGGGYEQYF.

The chain has TRBV9 and TRBJ1-2, with D maybe TRBD1 (6 bases). There are 13 residues in the CDR3. CDR1 is SGDLS, CDR2 YYNGEE, per germline. V lost 4 bases and J lost 2, with 9 bases in between. CDR3 in DNA: TGTGCCAGCAGCATCGACAGGAACTATGGCTACACCTTC. Encoded protein: CASSIDRNYGYTF.

The CDR3 DNA reads TGTGCCAGCAGCGTAGAGGGGGTCGGCTCCTATAATTCACCCCTCCACTTT. As protein: CASSVEGVGSYNSPLHF. V is TRBV9 and J is TRBJ1-6; possibly TRBD1 for D (6 bases). The CDR3 has 17 amino acids. Trimming took 0 bases from V and 0 from J, leaving 10 bases between them. The germline CDR1 and CDR2 sequences are SGDLS and YYNGEE. Looking up the rest from reference TRBV9 and TRBJ1-6 gives the full variable domain: DSGVTQTPKHLITATGQRVTLRCSPRSGDLSVYWYQQSLDQGLQFLIQYYNGEERAKGNILERFSAQQFPDLHSELNLSSLELGDSALYFCASSVEGVGSYNSPLHFGNGTRLTVT.

The CDR3, as DNA: TGTGCCAGCAGCCGACAGGAGAACACTGAAGCTTTCTTT. It yields the protein CASSRQENTEAFF. The chain uses TRBV9 and TRBJ1-1, with a weak D call TRBD1 (6 bases). Germline CDR1 reads SGDLS; CDR2 reads YYNGEE. This CDR3 is built from 13 residues. V lost 4 bases to trimming and J lost 1 base, with 8 bases between them.

The chain links TRBV6-2 or TRBV6-3 to TRBJ1-5; no firm D call. The CDR3 loop spans 16 amino acids. The germline V gene has CDR1 MNHEY and CDR2 SVGEGT. V was shortened by 2 bases and J by 2 bases, with 13 bases between the two germline ends. In nucleotides, the CDR3 is TGTGCCAGCAGTTACGGGAGGGAAAGGCGCAATCAGCCCCAGCATTTT. Protein: CASSYGRERRNQPQHF.